This T cell receptor beta chain was sequenced in a study of blood T cell repertoires in COVID-19. At the level of the study: The origin of the acute and convalescent COVID-19 samples was the United States, Italy and Spain. PBMCs, B-cell-depleted T cells, or T cells were the source of the cDNA or gDNA that made up the material.

From germline, CDR1 is LNHNV and CDR2 YYDKDF (reference sequence). V shed 0 bases and J shed 4 bases, with 15 bases lying between them. The CDR3 is 16 amino acids. Original data processing: Nucleated cell number was recorded as an estimate derived from reference gene primer amplification. TCRdb keeps only in-frame clones here, not all; method: immunoSEQ multiplex PCR. V, J and clone size derive from that table, while D and trimming were established from the DNA sequence. The sample includes a few hundred thousand clones, roughly 91% of them seen just once. The gene calls are TRBV15 and TRBJ1-2, with unresolved D. This receptor was obtained from a woman aged 40-49 years who had recovered from COVID-19. The sample comprised peripheral blood. CDR3 in DNA: TGTGCCACCAGCAGAGATTCCCCACCAAGCATCTATGGCTACACCTTC. This sequence encodes CATSRDSPPSIYGYTF.